These 10 T cell receptor beta chains were sequenced from one sample in a study of T and B cells in COVID-19 patients. From blood, roughly 220-550 ng of genomic DNA served as TRB template. TRB rearrangements were amplified by multiplex PCR with BIOMED2 TRB-A/B primers. TCRdb processed the multiplex PCR reads anew with MiXCR; each CDR3 protein has one entry. Here the sample spans 8,000 to 9,500 distinct CDR3 sequences, roughly 24% being singletons. Sequencing input: blood. The source of these receptors is a human donor who had recovered from COVID-19.

This clonotype was detected a few times. The chain has TRBV6-1 and TRBJ1-2; TRBD1 matches 7 bases. Germline V gene data show CDR1 as MNHNS and CDR2 as SASEGT. The CDR3 length is 16 residues. V dropped 4 bases and J dropped 4; count of bases not matched to a gene: 12. The CDR3 spells CASSGIGTEGGYGYTF. CDR3 in DNA: TGTGCCAGCAGTGGGATAGGGACAGAAGGCGGCTATGGCTACACCTTC.

This sequence joins TRBV7-3 and TRBJ2-7; 9 bases are a match to TRBD1. Germline lookup yields CDR1 SGHTA and CDR2 FQGTGA. This CDR3 contains 16 residues. After removal of 0 bases from V and 3 bases from J, the junction contained 6 bases not matched to a gene. CDR3 residues: CASSLTPGTGLYEQYF. The CDR3 nucleotides are TGTGCCAGCAGCTTAACCCCCGGGACAGGGCTCTACGAGCAGTACTTC. Based on the CDR3 plus reference TRBV7-3 and TRBJ2-7, the full variable domain is GAGVSQTPSNKVTEKGKYVELRCDPISGHTALYWYRQSLGQGPEFLIYFQGTGAADDSGLPNDRFFAVRPEGSVSTLKIQRTERGDSAVYLCASSLTPGTGLYEQYFGPGTRLTVT.

This clonotype ranks as medium-sized. The chain is built from TRBV15 and TRBJ2-5, with D tentatively TRBD1 (6 bases). The CDR3 totals 15 residues. V was pared by 0 bases and J by 5 bases, with 13 bases between. Per germline, CDR1 LNHNV and CDR2 YYDKDF (reference sequence). Here the CDR3 DNA reads TGTGCCACCAGCAGAGAGGTTAGGGGGTGGGAGACCCAGTACTTC. Translating gives CATSREVRGWETQYF.

The chain recombines TRBV5-4 with TRBJ2-2, with D hard to call. Trimming left V 3 bases short and J 3 bases short, with 21 bases between. The CDR3 has 18 residues. Looked up from germline, CDR1 is SGHNT and CDR2 is YYREEE (reference sequence). In DNA, the CDR3 is TGTGCCAGCAGCTCACGGCGGAACCAGGTATGGGACACCGGGGAGCTGTTTTTT. It encodes CASSSRRNQVWDTGELFF. Filled out from reference TRBV5-4 and TRBJ2-2, the complete variable domain reads ETGVTQSPTHLIKTRGQQVTLRCSSQSGHNTVSWYQQALGQGPQFIFQYYREEENGRGNFPPRFSGLQFPNYSSELNVNALELDDSALYLCASSSRRNQVWDTGELFFGEGSRLTVL.

This clonotype rates as medium-sized. The V and J genes are TRBV5-6 and TRBJ2-3, with 9 bases lining up with TRBD1. Germline loops: CDR1 SGHDT, CDR2 YYEEEE. This CDR3 has 15 residues. V lost 4 bases and J lost 6; bases outside the gene matches: 9. In DNA, the CDR3 is TGTGCCAGCAGCCCCCGGGACAGGGAGTTTGATACGCAGTATTTT. Residues: CASSPRDREFDTQYF.

This clonotype showed up just once. V usage is TRBV29-1 and J usage is TRBJ2-7; 8 nucleotides match TRBD2. J was trimmed by 4 bases and V by 4 bases; bases with no gene match: 6. Germline V gene lookup returns CDR1 SQVTM and CDR2 ANQGSEA. The CDR3 consists of 13 residues. CDR3 loop: CSVGQTGGYEQYF. CDR3 coding DNA: TGCAGCGTTGGACAGACGGGAGGGTACGAGCAGTACTTC.

This clonotype has a count of ten or more. The J gene is TRBJ1-1, the V gene TRBV6-5; D gene uncertain. V was cut by 5 bases and J by 4 bases, with 17 bases left in between. The CDR3 sequence is 15 residues long. Germline values: CDR1 MNHEY, CDR2 SVGAGI. This CDR3 is CASSIHHGSGTEAFF. DNA of the CDR3: TGTGCCAGCAGTATACATCACGGGTCGGGCACTGAAGCTTTCTTT.

The V and J genes are TRBV18 and TRBJ2-7; 9 bases agree with TRBD1. The J segment lost 4 bases and the V segment lost 5 bases, leaving 6 bases of the junction unmatched. The CDR3 is 14 residues long. Germline loops: CDR1 KGHSH, CDR2 LQKENI. CDR3 region: CASSSTGGGYEQYF. CDR3 in DNA: TGTGCCAGCTCATCGACAGGGGGAGGATACGAGCAGTACTTC.

This clonotype was observed once. The chain combines TRBV19 with TRBJ1-1; D not resolved. The germline V gene encodes CDR1 LNHDA and CDR2 SQIVND (reference sequence). V lost 6 bases, J lost 4 bases, and 6 bases lay in between. The CDR3 consists of 11 residues. CDR3 coding DNA: TGTGCCAGTAGCCTTAGCACTGAAGCTTTCTTT. Its protein product is CASSLSTEAFF.

In this sample, this clonotype turned up a few times. The rearrangement joins TRBV25-1 to TRBJ2-7; D possibly corresponds to TRBD2 (8 bases). V was cut by 6 bases and J by 2 bases, with 17 bases left in between. CDR1 and CDR2 from the germline V gene are MGHDK and SYGVNS. The CDR3 has 15 residues. DNA of the CDR3: TGTGCCAGCAGGGACGGTAGCGGGACAGCCTACGAGCAGTACTTC. It encodes CASRDGSGTAYEQYF.